The 22 T cell receptor beta chains presented below share a single source sample, sequenced in a study of cytomegalovirus exposure and HLA in healthy donors. Researchers ran the PCR with 60 Vbeta and 13 Jbeta primers. TCRdb's table, derived via immunoSEQ multiplex PCR, lists solely in-frame clones and lacks some. The sample lists 150,000 to 200,000 clones; around 78% were seen once. Sequenced material: PBMCs. The receptors shown here come from a woman aged 40 to 50 in good health and CMV-seronegative.

V usage is TRBV5-8 and J usage is TRBJ1-1; maybe TRBD1 (5 bases). V was clipped by 4 bases and J by 4 bases, with 17 bases between them. Germline-derived CDR1 and CDR2 are SGHTS and YDEGEE. This CDR3 comprises 15 residues. CDR3 DNA: TGTGCCAGCAGCCCGTTCCCGGGACTGGGCACTGAAGCTTTCTTT. Translated: CASSPFPGLGTEAFF.

This clone is a singleton in its sample. This sequence joins TRBV10-3 and TRBJ2-7; TRBD1 matches at 10 bases. Germline V lookup: CDR1 ENHRY, CDR2 SYGVKD. CDR3 size: 17 residues. The V gene end was trimmed by 0 bases and the J gene end by 7 bases; junction bases not matched to a gene: 12. DNA of the CDR3: TGTGCCATCAGTGAGTCTGGAAGGGACAGGGGTTCCTGGGAGCAGTACTTC. Amino acid sequence: CAISESGRDRGSWEQYF.

CDR3 nucleotide sequence: TGTGCCAGCAGTACCAGCCGGGACAGGGGGCGGTACGAGCAGTACTTC. The encoded protein is CASSTSRDRGRYEQYF. This chain links TRBV27 with TRBJ2-7, with TRBD1 matching 12 bases. V lost 5 bases to trimming and J lost 4 bases; unmatched junction nucleotides: 9. The CDR3 contains 16 residues. Germline CDR1 reads MNHEY; CDR2 reads SMNVEV (reference sequence).

The chain couples TRBV28 to TRBJ1-1, with TRBD1 matching 8 bases. This CDR3 region has 15 residues. The germline gives CDR1 MDHEN, CDR2 SYDVKM. The V gene end was trimmed by 5 bases and the J gene end by 3 bases; junction bases not matched to a gene: 8. The CDR3 sequence is CASSRRQGSYTEAFF. The CDR3, as DNA: TGTGCCAGCAGTCGTAGACAGGGGAGTTACACTGAAGCTTTCTTT.

The gene calls are TRBV28 and TRBJ1-1, with D unclear. This CDR3 comprises 10 residues. Germline-derived CDR1 and CDR2 are MDHEN and SYDVKM. V lost 6 bases and J 11 bases, leaving 10 bases between the germline ends. CDR3 region: CASSGQVAFF. The CDR3 DNA follows: TGTGCCAGCAGCGGCCAGGTGGCTTTCTTT.

V is TRBV9 and J is TRBJ1-1; TRBD1 aligns across 9 bases. The germline CDR1 and CDR2 sequences are SGDLS and YYNGEE. This CDR3 contains 14 residues. The V gene end was trimmed by 3 bases and the J gene end by 5 bases; junction bases not matched to a gene: 5. CDR3 in amino acids: CASSDRDRETEAFF. CDR3 sequence (DNA): TGTGCCAGCAGCGACCGGGACAGGGAGACTGAAGCTTTCTTT. Full variable domain (remainder filled in from reference TRBV9 and TRBJ1-1): DSGVTQTPKHLITATGQRVTLRCSPRSGDLSVYWYQQSLDQGLQFLIQYYNGEERAKGNILERFSAQQFPDLHSELNLSSLELGDSALYFCASSDRDRETEAFFGQGTRLTVV.

The V and J genes are TRBV6-1 and TRBJ2-1; 7 positions agree with TRBD2. The junction had 9 bases not matched to a gene; V was cut back by 4 bases and J by 6 bases. The CDR3 is 15 amino acids. The germline V gene has CDR1 MNHNS and CDR2 SASEGT. The CDR3, as DNA: TGTGCCAGCAGTGCCGGACTAGTGGGCGGCAATGAGCAGTTCTTC. Amino acid sequence: CASSAGLVGGNEQFF.

The chain couples TRBV15 to TRBJ2-1, with D maybe TRBD2 (6 bases). The CDR3 runs to 15 residues. V was clipped by 0 bases and J by 4 bases, with 10 bases between them. Looked up from germline, CDR1 is LNHNV and CDR2 is YYDKDF (reference sequence). The CDR3 sequence is CATSRDPGDYNEQFF. The CDR3 DNA is TGTGCCACCAGCAGAGACCCGGGAGATTACAATGAGCAGTTCTTC.

This chain connects TRBV4-2 to TRBJ1-2; D gene uncertain. Trimming removed 0 bases at V and 4 bases at J, with 15 bases between. The CDR3 has 16 amino acids. From germline, CDR1 is LGHNA and CDR2 YNFKEQ. For the CDR3, the DNA is TGTGCCAGCAGCCAAGAGACAAATCCCAGCAGCTATGGCTACACCTTC. Its protein product is CASSQETNPSSYGYTF.

The chain uses TRBV2 and TRBJ2-3; the D gene is possibly TRBD2 (6 bases). CDR1 and CDR2 from the germline V gene are SNHLY and FYNNEI. This CDR3 has 19 residues. V dropped 6 bases and J dropped 11 bases, with 36 bases sitting between them. The CDR3 spells CASSAPGLTTIHRYVMQYF. The DNA of the CDR3 is TGTGCCAGCAGCGCACCGGGACTCACTACGATTCACAGATACGTTATGCAGTATTTT.

This chain uses TRBV30 with TRBJ2-5; TRBD2 matches 8 bases. This CDR3 has 15 amino acids. V lost 2 bases and J lost 6; bases outside the gene matches: 11. Germline-derived CDR1 and CDR2 are GTSNPN and SVGIG (reference sequence). The CDR3 sequence is CAWSSPMSGRQTQYF. The CDR3 DNA sequence: TGTGCCTGGAGTTCTCCTATGAGCGGGAGACAGACCCAGTACTTC.

As regards this clone: An end of the junction does not agree with germline; a read error may underlie this. The chain links TRBV7-7 to TRBJ1-2; D is possibly TRBD1 (5 bases). There are 13 residues in the CDR3. Per the germline V gene, CDR1 is SSHAT and CDR2 is FNYEAQ (reference sequence). This CDR3 is CASSLAQGNGYTF. The CDR3 DNA reads TGTGCTAGCAGCTTAGCGCAGGGTAATGGCTACACCTTC. Full variable domain (rest looked up from reference TRBV7-7 and TRBJ1-2): GAGVSQSPRYKVTKRGQDVTLRCDPISSHATLYWYQQALGQGPEFLTYFNYEAQPDKSGLPSDRFSAERPEGSISTLTIQRTEQRDSAMYRCASSLAQGNGYTFGSGTRLTVV.

This clone was counted between two and nine times. This rearrangement joins TRBV28 to TRBJ2-7, with D tentatively TRBD2 (6 bases). This CDR3 region has 12 residues. V lost 8 bases to trimming and J lost 6 bases, with 14 bases between them. Per germline, CDR1 MDHEN and CDR2 SYDVKM. The CDR3 bases are TGTGCCAGCGGGGCGGGAAAAGGCGAGCAGTACTTC. Its protein is CASGAGKGEQYF.

The chain joins TRBV5-1 to TRBJ2-2, with a tentative D call TRBD2 (6 bases). CDR3 length: 17 residues. Per the germline V gene, CDR1 is SGHRS and CDR2 is YFSETQ. V was shortened by 1 base and J by 3 bases, with 16 bases between the two germline ends. CDR3 coding DNA: TGCGCCAGCAGCTTGAACGTTGCGGGACGGGACACCGGGGAGCTGTTTTTT. It yields the protein CASSLNVAGRDTGELFF. Filled out from reference TRBV5-1 and TRBJ2-2, the complete variable domain reads KAGVTQTPRYLIKTRGQQVTLSCSPISGHRSVSWYQQTPGQGLQFLFEYFSETQRNKGNFPGRFSGRQFSNSRSEMNVSTLELGDSALYLCASSLNVAGRDTGELFFGEGSRLTVL.

The J gene is TRBJ1-5, the V gene TRBV5-6; a possible D gene is TRBD1 (6 bases). The CDR3 totals 15 residues. V was pared by 0 bases and J by 5 bases, with 12 bases between. The germline gives CDR1 SGHDT, CDR2 YYEEEE. In DNA form, the CDR3 reads TGTGCCAGCAGCTTGGGCCAGGGGTTAGATCAGCCCCAGCATTTT. Encoded protein: CASSLGQGLDQPQHF.

The chain joins TRBV5-1 to TRBJ1-1, with 8 bases lining up with TRBD1. The CDR3 loop spans 15 amino acids. Trimming took 2 bases from V and 3 from J; bases not matched to a gene: 6. Looked up from germline, CDR1 is SGHRS and CDR2 is YFSETQ. CDR3 nucleotides: TGCGCCAGCAGCTTATCTGGACAGGGTTACACTGAAGCTTTCTTT. Encoded protein: CASSLSGQGYTEAFF.

This chain joins TRBV4-1 and TRBJ2-7, with D uncertain. Germline CDR1 and CDR2: MGHRA and YSYEKL. The V gene lost 0 bases and the J gene lost 2 bases, with 5 bases spanning the gap. The CDR3 is 13 residues long. The CDR3 DNA sequence: TGCGCCAGCAGCCAAGATAGAGCCTACGAGCAGTACTTC. Translation gives CASSQDRAYEQYF.

The V gene is TRBV6-1, the J gene TRBJ2-2, with D possibly TRBD2 on 5 matching bases. Germline V gives CDR1 MNHNS, CDR2 SASEGT. The CDR3 is 13 amino acids. V was pared by 7 bases and J by 7 bases, with 13 bases between. The chain's CDR3 is CASNPRVSGELFF. Written as DNA, the CDR3 is TGTGCCAGCAACCCGCGGGTAAGCGGGGAGCTGTTTTTT.

CDR3 nucleotide sequence: TGCAGCGTTGGGGCCTCGTGGGCGCGAACTGAAGCTTTCTTT. Protein: CSVGASWARTEAFF. V and J are TRBV29-1 and TRBJ1-1, with no clear D. In germline, CDR1 is SQVTM, CDR2 ANQGSEA. The V and J ends lost 4 bases and 5 bases respectively, with 17 bases between them. This CDR3 contains 14 residues. Complete variable domain (other parts from reference TRBV29-1 and TRBJ1-1): SAVISQKPSRDICQRGTSLTIQCQVDSQVTMMFWYRQQPGQSLTLIATANQGSEATYESGFVIDKFPISRPNLTFSTLTVSNMSPEDSSIYLCSVGASWARTEAFFGQGTRLTVV.

The chain joins TRBV7-9 to TRBJ2-2, with 7 bases fitting TRBD2. CDR3 length: 13 amino acids. Per germline, CDR1 SEHNR and CDR2 FQNEAQ (reference sequence). Losses at the gene ends were 4 bases for V and 6 bases for J; bases not matched to a gene: 2. This CDR3 reads CASSSGLAGELFF. In DNA form, the CDR3 reads TGTGCCAGCAGCTCTGGACTAGCCGGGGAGCTGTTTTTT.

This clone has just one count. This chain uses TRBV5-1 with TRBJ2-2, with 10 nucleotides matching TRBD1. Germline V lookup: CDR1 SGHRS, CDR2 YFSETQ. The length of the CDR3 is 16 residues. The V and J ends lost 2 bases and 4 bases, in that order; junction bases with no gene match: 5. The CDR3 nucleotides read TGCGCCAGCAGCTTCTCAGGACAGGGGGGCACCGGGGAGCTGTTTTTT. It translates to CASSFSGQGGTGELFF.

V usage is TRBV4-2 and J usage is TRBJ2-3; 7 bases line up with TRBD2. The CDR3 runs to 16 residues. V was clipped by 1 base and J by 6 bases; unmatched bases: 10. Germline V gene sequence: CDR1 LGHNA, CDR2 YNFKEQ. The CDR3 here is CASSQVGREVEDTQYF. The CDR3 DNA reads TGTGCCAGCAGCCAAGTAGGGAGGGAGGTGGAGGATACGCAGTATTTT.